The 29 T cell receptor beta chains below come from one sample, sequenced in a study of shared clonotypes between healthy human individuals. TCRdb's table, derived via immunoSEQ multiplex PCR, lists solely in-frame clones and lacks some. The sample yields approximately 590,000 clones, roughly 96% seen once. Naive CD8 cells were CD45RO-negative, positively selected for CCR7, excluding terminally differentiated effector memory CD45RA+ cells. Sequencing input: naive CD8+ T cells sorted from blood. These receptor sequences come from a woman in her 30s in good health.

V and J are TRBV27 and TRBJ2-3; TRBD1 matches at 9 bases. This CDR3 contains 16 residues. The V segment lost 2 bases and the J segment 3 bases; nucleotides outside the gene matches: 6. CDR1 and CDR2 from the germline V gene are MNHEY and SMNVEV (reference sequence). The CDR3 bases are TGTGCCAGCAGTTTAAGGGACAGGGTGGGGACAGATACGCAGTATTTT. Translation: CASSLRDRVGTDTQYF.

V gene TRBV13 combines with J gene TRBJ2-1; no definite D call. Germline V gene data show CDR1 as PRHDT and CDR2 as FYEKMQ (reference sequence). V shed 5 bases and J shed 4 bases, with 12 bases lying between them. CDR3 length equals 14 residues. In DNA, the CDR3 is TGTGCCAGCAGCCTAACGGTCGGATACAATGAGCAGTTCTTC. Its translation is CASSLTVGYNEQFF. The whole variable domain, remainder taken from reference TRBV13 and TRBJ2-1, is AAGVIQSPRHLIKEKRETATLKCYPIPRHDTVYWYQQGPGQDPQFLISFYEKMQSDKGSIPDRFSAQQFSDYHSELNMSSLELGDSALYFCASSLTVGYNEQFFGPGTRLTVL.

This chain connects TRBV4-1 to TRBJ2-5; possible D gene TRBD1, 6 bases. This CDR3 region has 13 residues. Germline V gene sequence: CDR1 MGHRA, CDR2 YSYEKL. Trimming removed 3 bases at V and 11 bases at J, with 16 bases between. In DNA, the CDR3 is TGCGCCAGCAGCCAGACAGGTTATTGGGAGCAGTACTTC. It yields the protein CASSQTGYWEQYF.

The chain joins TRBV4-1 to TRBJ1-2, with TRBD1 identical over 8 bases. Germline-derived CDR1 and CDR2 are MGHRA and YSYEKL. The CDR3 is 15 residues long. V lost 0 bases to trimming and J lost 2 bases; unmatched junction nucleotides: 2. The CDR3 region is CASSQEGQGNYGYTF. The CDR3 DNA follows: TGCGCCAGCAGCCAAGAAGGACAGGGCAACTATGGCTACACCTTC.

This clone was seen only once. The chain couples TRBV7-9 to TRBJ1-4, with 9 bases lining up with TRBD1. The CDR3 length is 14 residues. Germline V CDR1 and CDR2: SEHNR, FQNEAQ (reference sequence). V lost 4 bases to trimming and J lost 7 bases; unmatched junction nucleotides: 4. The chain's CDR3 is CASSSGQGGEKLFF. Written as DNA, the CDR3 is TGTGCCAGCAGCTCGGGACAGGGAGGTGAAAAACTGTTTTTT.

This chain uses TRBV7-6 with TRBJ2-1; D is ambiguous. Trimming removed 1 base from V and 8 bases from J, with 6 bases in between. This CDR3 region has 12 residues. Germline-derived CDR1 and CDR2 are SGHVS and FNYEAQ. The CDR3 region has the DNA TGTGCCAGCAGCTTAGTTTTTGATGAGCAGTTCTTC. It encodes CASSLVFDEQFF.

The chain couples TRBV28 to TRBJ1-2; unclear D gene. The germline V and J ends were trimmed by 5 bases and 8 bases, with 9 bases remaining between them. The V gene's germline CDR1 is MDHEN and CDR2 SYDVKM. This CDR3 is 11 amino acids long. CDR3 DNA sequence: TGTGCCAGCAGTACACTATGGGGCTACACCTTC. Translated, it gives CASSTLWGYTF.

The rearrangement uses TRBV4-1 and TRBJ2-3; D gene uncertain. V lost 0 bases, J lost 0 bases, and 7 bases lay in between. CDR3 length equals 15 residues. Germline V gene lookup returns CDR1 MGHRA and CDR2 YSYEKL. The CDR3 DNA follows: TGCGCCAGCAGCCAAGAGTGGTTGAGCACAGATACGCAGTATTTT. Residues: CASSQEWLSTDTQYF.

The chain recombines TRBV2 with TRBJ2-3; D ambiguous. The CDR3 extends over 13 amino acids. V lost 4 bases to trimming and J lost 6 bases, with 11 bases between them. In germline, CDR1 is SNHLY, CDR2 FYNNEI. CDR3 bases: TGTGCCAGCAGTGGGGAAAGTAGTGATACGCAGTATTTT. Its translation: CASSGESSDTQYF.

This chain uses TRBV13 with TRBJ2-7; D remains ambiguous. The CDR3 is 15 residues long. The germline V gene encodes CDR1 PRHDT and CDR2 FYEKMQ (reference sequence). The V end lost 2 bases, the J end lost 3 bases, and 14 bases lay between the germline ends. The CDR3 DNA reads TGTGCCAGCAGCTTATGGGGAAAATCCGACTACGAGCAGTACTTC. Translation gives CASSLWGKSDYEQYF.

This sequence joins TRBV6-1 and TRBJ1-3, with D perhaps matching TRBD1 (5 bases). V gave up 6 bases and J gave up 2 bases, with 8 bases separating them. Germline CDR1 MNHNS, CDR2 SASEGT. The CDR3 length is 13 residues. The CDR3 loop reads CASRETAGNTIYF. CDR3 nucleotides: TGTGCCAGCAGGGAGACAGCTGGAAACACCATATATTTT.

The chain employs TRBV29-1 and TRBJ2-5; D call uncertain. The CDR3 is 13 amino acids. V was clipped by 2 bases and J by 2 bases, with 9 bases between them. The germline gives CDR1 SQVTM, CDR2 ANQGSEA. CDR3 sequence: CSVEWARQETQYF. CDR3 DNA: TGCAGCGTTGAATGGGCTCGTCAAGAGACCCAGTACTTC.

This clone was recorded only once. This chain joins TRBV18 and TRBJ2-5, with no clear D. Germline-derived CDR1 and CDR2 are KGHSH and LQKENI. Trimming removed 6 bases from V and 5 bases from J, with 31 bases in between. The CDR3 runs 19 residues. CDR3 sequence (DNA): TGTGCCAGCTCCCCCGAATCGCTCAGGACCAATCTGGATCCTGAGACCCAGTACTTC. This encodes CASSPESLRTNLDPETQYF. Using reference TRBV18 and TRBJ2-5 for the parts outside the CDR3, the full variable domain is NAGVMQNPRHLVRRRGQEARLRCSPMKGHSHVYWYRQLPEEGLKFMVYLQKENIIDESGMPKERFSAEFPKEGPSILRIQQVVRGDSAAYFCASSPESLRTNLDPETQYFGPGTRLLVL.

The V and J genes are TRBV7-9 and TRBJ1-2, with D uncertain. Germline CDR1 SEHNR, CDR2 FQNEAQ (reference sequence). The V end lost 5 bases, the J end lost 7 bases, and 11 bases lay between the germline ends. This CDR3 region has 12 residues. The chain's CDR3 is CASSPDRSGYTF. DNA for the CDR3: TGTGCCAGCAGCCCCGACCGGAGTGGCTACACCTTC.

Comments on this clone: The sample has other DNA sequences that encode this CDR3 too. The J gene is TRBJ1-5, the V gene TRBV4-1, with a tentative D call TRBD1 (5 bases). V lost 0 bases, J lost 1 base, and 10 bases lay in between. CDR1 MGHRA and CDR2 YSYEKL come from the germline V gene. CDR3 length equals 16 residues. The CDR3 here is CASSQDGGLSNQPQHF. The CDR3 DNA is TGCGCCAGCAGCCAAGATGGGGGTTTGAGCAATCAGCCCCAGCATTTT.

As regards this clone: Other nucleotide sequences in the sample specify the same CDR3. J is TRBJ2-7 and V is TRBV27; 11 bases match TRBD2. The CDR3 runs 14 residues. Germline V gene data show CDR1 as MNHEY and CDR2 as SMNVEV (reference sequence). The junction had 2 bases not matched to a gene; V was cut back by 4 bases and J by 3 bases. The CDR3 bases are TGTGCCAGCAGTTCCCTAGCGGGAGGCTACGAGCAGTACTTC. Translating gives CASSSLAGGYEQYF.

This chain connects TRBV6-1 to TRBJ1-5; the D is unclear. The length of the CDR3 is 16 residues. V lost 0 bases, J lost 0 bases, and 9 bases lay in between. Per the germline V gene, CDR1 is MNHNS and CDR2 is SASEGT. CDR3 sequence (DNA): TGTGCCAGCAGTGAAGCGCAAGGGCTTAGCAATCAGCCCCAGCATTTT. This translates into CASSEAQGLSNQPQHF.

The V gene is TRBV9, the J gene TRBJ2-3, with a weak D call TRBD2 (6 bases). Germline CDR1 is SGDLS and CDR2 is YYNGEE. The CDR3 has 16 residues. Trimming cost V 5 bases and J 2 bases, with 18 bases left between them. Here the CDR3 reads CASSDSGLPITDTQYF. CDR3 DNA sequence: TGTGCCAGCAGTGATTCGGGACTCCCGATCACAGATACGCAGTATTTT.

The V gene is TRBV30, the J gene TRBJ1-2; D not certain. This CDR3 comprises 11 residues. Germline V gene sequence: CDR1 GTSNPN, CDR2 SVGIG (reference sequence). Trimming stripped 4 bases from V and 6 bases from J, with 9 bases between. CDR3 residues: CAWNVGDGYTF. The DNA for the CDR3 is TGTGCCTGGAACGTCGGAGATGGCTACACCTTC.

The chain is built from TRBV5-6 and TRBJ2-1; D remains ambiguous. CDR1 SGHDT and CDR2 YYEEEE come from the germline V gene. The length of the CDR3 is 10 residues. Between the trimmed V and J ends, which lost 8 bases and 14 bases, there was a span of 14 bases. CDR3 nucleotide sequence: TGTGCCAGTGGAGTTTCTCCCAAGTTCTTC. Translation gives CASGVSPKFF.

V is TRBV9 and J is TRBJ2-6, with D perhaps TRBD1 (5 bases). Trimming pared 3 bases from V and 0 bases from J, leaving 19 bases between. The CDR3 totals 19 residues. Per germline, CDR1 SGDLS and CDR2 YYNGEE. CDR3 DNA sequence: TGTGCCAGCAGCGCCACGATGACAGTTCGGAGCTCTGGGGCCAACGTCCTGACTTTC. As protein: CASSATMTVRSSGANVLTF.

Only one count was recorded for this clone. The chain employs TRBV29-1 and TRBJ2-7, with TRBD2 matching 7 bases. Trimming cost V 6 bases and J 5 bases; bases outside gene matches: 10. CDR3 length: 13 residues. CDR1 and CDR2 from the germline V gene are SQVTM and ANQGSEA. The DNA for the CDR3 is TGCAGCGTGGAGGGCGGGAGAGTTCACGAGCAGTACTTC. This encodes CSVEGGRVHEQYF.

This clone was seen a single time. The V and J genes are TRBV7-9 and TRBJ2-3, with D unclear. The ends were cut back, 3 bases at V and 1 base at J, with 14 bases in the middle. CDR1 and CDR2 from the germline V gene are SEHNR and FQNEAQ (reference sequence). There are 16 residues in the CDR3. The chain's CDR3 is CASSFGQVGGTDTQYF. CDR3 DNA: TGTGCCAGCAGCTTCGGGCAGGTTGGGGGCACAGATACGCAGTATTTT.

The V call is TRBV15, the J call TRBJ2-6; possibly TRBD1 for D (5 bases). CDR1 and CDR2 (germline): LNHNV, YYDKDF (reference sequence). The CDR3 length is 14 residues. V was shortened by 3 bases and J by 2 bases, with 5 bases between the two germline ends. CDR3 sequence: CATSRTAGANVLTF. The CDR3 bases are TGTGCCACCAGCAGGACAGCTGGGGCCAACGTCCTGACTTTC.

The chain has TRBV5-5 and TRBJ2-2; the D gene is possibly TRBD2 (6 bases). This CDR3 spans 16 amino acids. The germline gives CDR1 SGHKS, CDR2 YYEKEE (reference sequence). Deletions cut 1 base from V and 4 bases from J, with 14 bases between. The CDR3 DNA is TGTGCCAGCAGCTTGATCAAAACCGGGGGCACCGGGGAGCTGTTTTTT. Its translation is CASSLIKTGGTGELFF.

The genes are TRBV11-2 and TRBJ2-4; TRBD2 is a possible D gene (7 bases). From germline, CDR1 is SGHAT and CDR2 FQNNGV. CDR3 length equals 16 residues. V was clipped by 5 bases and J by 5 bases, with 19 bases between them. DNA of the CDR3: TGTGCCAGCAGCCCTCAGCCCGAAGGGGGGGAAAACATTCAGTACTTC. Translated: CASSPQPEGGENIQYF.

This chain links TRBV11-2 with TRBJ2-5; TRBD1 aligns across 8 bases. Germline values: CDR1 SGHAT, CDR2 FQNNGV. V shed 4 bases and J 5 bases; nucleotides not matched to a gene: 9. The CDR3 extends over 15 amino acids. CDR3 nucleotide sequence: TGTGCCAGCAGCTCAACCGGGACAGGAGGGGAGACCCAGTACTTC. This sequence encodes CASSSTGTGGETQYF.

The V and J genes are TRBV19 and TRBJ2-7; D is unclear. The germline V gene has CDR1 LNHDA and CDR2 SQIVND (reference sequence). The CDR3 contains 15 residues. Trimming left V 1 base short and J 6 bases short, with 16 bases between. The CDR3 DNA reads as TGTGCCAGTAGTATAGGACCCCCAAGTTCTCTCGAGCAGTACTTC. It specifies CASSIGPPSSLEQYF.

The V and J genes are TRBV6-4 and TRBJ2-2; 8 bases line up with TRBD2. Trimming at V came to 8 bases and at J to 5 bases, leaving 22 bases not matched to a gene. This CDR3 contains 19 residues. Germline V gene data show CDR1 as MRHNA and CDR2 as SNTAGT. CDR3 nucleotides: TGTGCCAGCGCCGAACATCCGGAAAGAGCGGGAGAGCGAACCGGGGAGCTGTTTTTT. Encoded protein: CASAEHPERAGERTGELFF.